Here is one TCR beta chain with its context. Its binding antigen is unknown. No quality values exist for individual bases; no much larger clone is one base distant. The same CDR3 also results from other DNA sequences found in this sample. The donors were healthy, HIV-negative adults who had no recently reported acute infections or vaccinations. Every donor was a Caucasian adult living in Nashville, Tennessee, USA. CD4+ T cells were enriched through magnetic negative selection, after which naive cells were positively selected on CD45RA and the remaining negative fraction served as the memory subset. Blood was obtained by leukapheresis, after which PBMCs were separated by Ficoll-Histopaque density gradient centrifugation and cryopreserved in liquid nitrogen vapor phase. Purity and quantity of every magnetically sorted T cell population were checked by analytical flow cytometry. From each sorted fraction, genomic DNA was isolated and quantified by UV absorbance on a Nanodrop 2000c.

TCR CDR3 regions were amplified from genomic DNA by multiplex PCR using the deep immunoSEQ assay. Genomic DNA extracted from each cell subset was distributed evenly over all wells of several immunoSEQ 96-well plates, and each plate served as one replicate. Each replicate PCR for sorted subsets received 150 to 250 ng genomic DNA, equal to 30,000 or so T cell genomes. Purified libraries were quantified with a Qubit 3.0 fluorometer, sized on a Bioanalyzer 2100, and re-quantified with the KAPA Library Quantification kit. Each immunoSEQ 96-well plate was sequenced on its own single-read 150-cycle Illumina NextSeq 550 flow cell. The paper's data handling went like this. Because only junctional sequences without quality scores were contained in the immunoSEQ output, filtering matching that applied to full-length reads could not be performed. Sequences were annotated with PyIR, a Python wrapper for IgBLAST v1.9, using IMGT germline references to assign V/J genes and CDR3. Reads with weak V/J assignments (E-value above 1e-6), missing CDR3, stop codons, out-of-frame junctions, or ambiguous translated residues were removed. V3J clonotypes were defined by identical inferred V gene, J gene, and CDR3 amino acid sequence. Percentage overlap between repertoires was calculated by dividing the number of shared unique clonotypes by the size of the smaller repertoire. Repertoire richness was assessed with RTK rarefaction, the Chao1 estimator, and Recon v2.1 estimates of unobserved clonotypes. Generation probabilities for all TCRbeta clonotypes obtained by the gDNA method from a handful of donors were computed using OLGA. TCRdb retrieved this table from immuneACCESS and kept in-frame rearrangements only. Not all clones are present; in checked studies, unresolved V genes account for under half, and no reason is known for the remainder. V, J and clone size derive from that table, while D and trimming were established from the DNA sequence. The sample table holds about 1 million clones, of which roughly 80% were seen once. The ten most abundant clones make up about 1.5% of the sample.

From its cysteine to its phenylalanine, the CDR3 spans 13 amino acids. Solely the CDR3 DNA is kept, with 39 bases framed from the first base. The germline V gene encodes CDR1 MDHEN and CDR2 SYDVKM. V was cut back by 3 bases and J by 2 bases, leaving a gap of 8 bases between them. The data stem from a study of shared clonotypes between healthy human individuals (dated by TCRdb to 2019 to 2021). About the investigation overall: A few men and a couple of women, aged 18 to 49 years, made up the cohort. For each donor, CD4 naive and CD4 memory were each given three plates, CD8 naive was given two plates, and CD8 memory was given one plate. Different laboratories and diverse techniques were used to prepare libraries and sequence TCR repertoires, to increase sequencing depth and limit assay-specific biases. Each donor's leukapheresis produced roughly between roughly 0.85 and 9.5 billion PBMCs. To estimate repertoire size and how much clonotypes are shared between individuals, the study performed deep sequencing of blood TCR repertoires from about five healthy adults.

Here is what the overall study found, with its caveats: Higher generation probabilities were observed for clonotypes shared by all four sorted-subset donors than for non-shared clonotypes. Approximately 5% of naive CD4, more than 3% of naive CD8, roughly 2.4% of memory CD4, and approximately 0.4% of memory CD8 clonotypes were shared across several donors. Naive subsets generally had larger estimated clonotype richness than memory subsets. Pairwise subsampling led to the expectation that sequencing depth would affect the degree of clonotype sharing among donors. Rarefaction of sorted-subset datasets indicated incomplete sequencing despite the large sequencing depth. The small number of donors limited the genetic and exposure-history diversity represented. Only blood was sampled, and tissue TCR repertoires likely differ from those in blood.

The chain employs TRBV28 and TRBJ2-7; the best D guess is TRBD2, with 6 bases matching. This clonotype originated in a man between 18 and 35 years old in good health. Sequencing used memory CD4+ T cells sorted from blood. What this sample's cell subset or site label stands for: CD45RA-negative fraction. This receptor has the CDR3 CASSLGGTYEQYF. DNA sequence: TGTGCCAGCAGTTTGGGGGGTACCTACGAGCAGTACTTC.